This T cell receptor (beta chain) was captured by sequencing in a study of CD8 T cells in Susac syndrome. Germline CDR1 MNHEY, CDR2 SMNVEV (reference sequence). V lost 2 bases, J lost 6 bases, and 4 bases stayed unmatched. This CDR3 is 14 amino acids long. Sequencing of TCR beta was performed on blood CD8+ and CD4+ T cells. Random hexamers primed reverse transcription of about 0.45 to 1 ug RNA. TCRdb reprocessed the immunoSEQ multiplex PCR reads via MiXCR and lists one record per CDR3 protein. This table has about 150,000 distinct CDR3 sequences, roughly 94% appearing once. The sequenced sample was CD4+ T cells from PBMCs. The source is a human donor in good health. The chain carries TRBV27 and TRBJ1-2; 9 bases align to TRBD1. This CDR3 reads CASSLDRGRDGYTF. The CDR3 coding sequence is TGTGCCAGCAGTTTAGACAGGGGGAGAGATGGCTACACCTTC.